This T cell receptor beta chain was profiled in a study of blood T cell repertoires in COVID-19 (dated by TCRdb to between 2020 and 2021). Notes on the research overall: Samples from collaborators originated in the United States, Italy and Spain and spanned both the acute and convalescent phases of COVID-19. A freely available public database, intended as a resource for researchers studying the immune response to SARS-CoV-2, is where the repertoires were released. Where available, HLA class I and class II types were obtained from metadata supplied by the sample provider rather than from assay-based typing. The material from the prospective study consisted of cDNA or gDNA derived from T cells, B-cell-depleted T cells, or PBMCs. The samples were drawn from two sources: the first 160 participants of the ongoing ImmuneRACE study, and 1,000 to 1,500 subjects contributed by 6 global collaborators. The sample metadata nearly always contained a de-identified subject ID, COVID-19 status, age in years and sex. Subjects who had been exposed to COVID-19, were actively infected with it, or had recovered from it provided the deeply sampled blood TCRbeta repertoires that made up the dataset. The full study reports these points: The amount of clinical and demographic metadata varied by source and participant and was provided uncurated.

The immunoSEQ Assay, a bias-controlled multiplex PCR, was used to amplify TCRbeta CDR3 regions from genomic DNA. In the paper's pipeline: Nucleated cell counts per sample were estimated from amplification of reference gene primers within the assay. To quantify the absolute abundance of each unique TCRbeta CDR3 rearrangement, sequence reads were collapsed and filtered. Productive Simpson clonality was computed per sample as the square root of Simpson's diversity index over productive rearrangements. TCRdb re-hosts the immuneACCESS table, in-frame sequences only. Its copies lack some clones; in the studies checked, an unresolved V gene accounts for under half of them, and the cause for the rest is not known. V and J calls and clone size are copied from that table; D and trimming were computed from the DNA. The sample contains roughly 80,000 clones, roughly 88% of them found a single time. The ten largest make up around 7% of the sample.

Concerning this clone itself: The antigen it recognizes is unknown. No much larger clone is present one base from it, and per-base qualities are unavailable.

The collaborating institutions used their own protocols to collect whole blood in K2EDTA tubes. For TCRbeta analysis, collaborator samples were shipped as frozen whole blood, as isolated PBMCs, or as DNA extracted from either sample type. At the junction V is shortened by 0 bases and J by 5 bases, with 12 bases in between. CDR1 is given as SGHDT and CDR2 as YYEEEE, both from the germline V gene. The CDR3 runs 16 residues from the cysteine to the phenylalanine. Here the CDR3 DNA is all that survives: 48 bases in frame from base 1. The origin of this receptor is a woman aged 80 or over with acute or convalescent COVID-19. The sequence joins TRBV5-6 to TRBJ1-6; the D gene is perhaps TRBD1, on 5 matching bases. The sequencing input was peripheral blood. The CDR3 region: CASSLVGQIHNSPLHF. The sequence in DNA is TGTGCCAGCAGCTTGGTGGGGCAGATCCATAATTCACCCCTCCACTTT.